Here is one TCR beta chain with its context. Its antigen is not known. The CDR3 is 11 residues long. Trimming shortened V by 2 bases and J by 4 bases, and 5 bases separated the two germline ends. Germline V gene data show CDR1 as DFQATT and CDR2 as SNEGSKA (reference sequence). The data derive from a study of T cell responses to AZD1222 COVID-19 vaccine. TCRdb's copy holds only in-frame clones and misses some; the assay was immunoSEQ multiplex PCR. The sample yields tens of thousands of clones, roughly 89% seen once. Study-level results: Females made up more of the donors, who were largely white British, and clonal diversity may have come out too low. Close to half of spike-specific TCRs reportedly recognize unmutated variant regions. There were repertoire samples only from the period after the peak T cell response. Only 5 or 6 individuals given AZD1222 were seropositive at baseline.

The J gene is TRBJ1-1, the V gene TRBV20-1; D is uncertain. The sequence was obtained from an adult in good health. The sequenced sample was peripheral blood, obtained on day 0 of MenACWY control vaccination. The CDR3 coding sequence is TGCAGTGCTAGACAGGTCACTGAAGCTTTCTTT. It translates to CSARQVTEAFF.